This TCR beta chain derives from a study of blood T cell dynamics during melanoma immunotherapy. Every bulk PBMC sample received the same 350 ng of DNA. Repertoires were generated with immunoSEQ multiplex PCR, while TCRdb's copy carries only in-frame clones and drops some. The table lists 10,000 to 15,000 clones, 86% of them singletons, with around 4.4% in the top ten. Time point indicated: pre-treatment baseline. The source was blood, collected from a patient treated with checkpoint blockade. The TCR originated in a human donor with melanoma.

CDR3 loop: CASRTGGLAKGEQYF. The CDR3 coding sequence is TGTGCCAGCAGAACCGGGGGACTAGCGAAGGGCGAGCAGTACTTC. This chain connects TRBV6-5 to TRBJ2-7, with 10 bases that match TRBD2. The CDR3 runs to 15 residues. The V gene end was trimmed by 6 bases and the J gene end by 6 bases; junction bases not matched to a gene: 11. CDR1 is MNHEY and CDR2 is SVGAGI in the germline V gene.